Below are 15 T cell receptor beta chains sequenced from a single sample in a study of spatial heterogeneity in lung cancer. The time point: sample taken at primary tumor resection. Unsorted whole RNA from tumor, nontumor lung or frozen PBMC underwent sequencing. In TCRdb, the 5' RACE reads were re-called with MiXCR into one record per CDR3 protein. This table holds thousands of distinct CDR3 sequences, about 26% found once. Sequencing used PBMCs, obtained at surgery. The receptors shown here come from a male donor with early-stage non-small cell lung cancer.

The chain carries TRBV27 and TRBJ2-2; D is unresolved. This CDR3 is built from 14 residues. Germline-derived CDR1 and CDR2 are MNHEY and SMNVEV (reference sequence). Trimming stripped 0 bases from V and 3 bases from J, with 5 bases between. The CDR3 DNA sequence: TGTGCCAGCAGTTTATCGTACTACACCGGGGAGCTGTTTTTT. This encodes CASSLSYYTGELFF.

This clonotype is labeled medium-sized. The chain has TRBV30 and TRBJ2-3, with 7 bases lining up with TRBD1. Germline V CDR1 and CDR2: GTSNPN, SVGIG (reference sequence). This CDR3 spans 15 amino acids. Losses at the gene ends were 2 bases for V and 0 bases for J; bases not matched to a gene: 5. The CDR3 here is CAWSKDRLSTDTQYF. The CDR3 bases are TGTGCCTGGAGTAAGGACAGGCTTAGCACAGATACGCAGTATTTT.

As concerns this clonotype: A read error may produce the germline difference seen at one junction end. CDR3: CASSSNQAQHF. CDR3 coding DNA: TGTGCCAGCAGTTCTAATCAGGCCCAGCATTTT. The chain is built from TRBV2 and TRBJ1-5; D is ambiguous. This CDR3 region has 11 residues. Germline V gene data show CDR1 as SNHLY and CDR2 as FYNNEI.

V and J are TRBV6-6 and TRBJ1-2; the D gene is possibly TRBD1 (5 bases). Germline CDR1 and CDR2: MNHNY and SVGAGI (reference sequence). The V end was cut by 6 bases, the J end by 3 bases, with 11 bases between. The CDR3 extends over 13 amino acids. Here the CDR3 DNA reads TGTGCCAGCAGCGACAGATCCGACTATGGCTACACCTTC. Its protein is CASSDRSDYGYTF.

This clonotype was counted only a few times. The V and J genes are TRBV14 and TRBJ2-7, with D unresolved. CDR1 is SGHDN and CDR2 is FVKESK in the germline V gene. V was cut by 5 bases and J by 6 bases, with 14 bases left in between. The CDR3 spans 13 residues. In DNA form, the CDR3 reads TGTGCCAGCAGCTCACGCCCGTGGGGCGAGCAGTACTTC. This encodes CASSSRPWGEQYF.

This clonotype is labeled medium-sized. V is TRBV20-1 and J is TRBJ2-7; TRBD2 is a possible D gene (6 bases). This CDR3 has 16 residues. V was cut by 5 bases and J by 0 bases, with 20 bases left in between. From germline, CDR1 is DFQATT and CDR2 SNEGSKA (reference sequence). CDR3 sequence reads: CSAQIISGAASYEQYF. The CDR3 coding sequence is TGCAGTGCTCAAATAATTAGCGGTGCAGCCTCCTACGAGCAGTACTTC.

This CDR3 reads CASSPDREYVWEAFF. The CDR3 coding sequence is TGTGCCAGCTCACCGGACAGGGAATACGTTTGGGAAGCTTTCTTT. This chain connects TRBV18 to TRBJ1-1; the match to TRBD1 covers 8 bases. The trim removed 3 bases at V and 8 bases at J, leaving 11 bases unmatched. The CDR3 is 15 residues long. Germline V CDR1 and CDR2: KGHSH, LQKENI.

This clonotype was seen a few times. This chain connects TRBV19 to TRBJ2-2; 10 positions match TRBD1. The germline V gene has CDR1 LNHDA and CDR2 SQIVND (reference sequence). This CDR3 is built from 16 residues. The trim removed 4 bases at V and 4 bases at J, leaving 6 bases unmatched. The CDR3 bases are TGTGCCAGTAGTAAGACAGGGGGCTTCGGCACCGGGGAGCTGTTTTTT. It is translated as CASSKTGGFGTGELFF.

CDR3 DNA sequence: TGTGCCAGCAGCCCGAATGGACAGGGGATCTACGAGCAGTACTTC. Translating it yields CASSPNGQGIYEQYF. The rearrangement links TRBV27 to TRBJ2-7; 9 positions match TRBD1. This CDR3 region has 15 residues. Germline values: CDR1 MNHEY, CDR2 SMNVEV (reference sequence). With 6 bases clipped from V and 3 bases from J, the junction kept 9 bases outside the gene matches.

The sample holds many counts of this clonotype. CDR3 residues: CASSLTGVNTEAFF. The CDR3 DNA reads TGTGCCAGCAGTTTAACAGGGGTGAACACTGAAGCTTTCTTT. The V and J genes are TRBV12-3 or TRBV12-4 and TRBJ1-1; 7 bases match TRBD1. There are 14 residues in the CDR3. With 2 bases clipped from V and 0 bases from J, the junction kept 0 bases outside the gene matches.

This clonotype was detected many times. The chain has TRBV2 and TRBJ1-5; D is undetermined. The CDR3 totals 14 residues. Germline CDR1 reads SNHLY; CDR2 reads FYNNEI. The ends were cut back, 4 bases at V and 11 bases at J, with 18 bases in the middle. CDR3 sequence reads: CASSVDGPSSSQHF. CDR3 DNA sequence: TGTGCCAGCAGTGTGGACGGCCCATCATCGTCCCAGCATTTT. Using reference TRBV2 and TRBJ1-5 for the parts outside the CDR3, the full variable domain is EPEVTQTPSHQVTQMGQEVILRCVPISNHLYFYWYRQILGQKVEFLVSFYNNEISEKSEIFDDQFSVERPDGSNFTLKIRSTKLEDSAMYFCASSVDGPSSSQHFGDGTRLSIL.

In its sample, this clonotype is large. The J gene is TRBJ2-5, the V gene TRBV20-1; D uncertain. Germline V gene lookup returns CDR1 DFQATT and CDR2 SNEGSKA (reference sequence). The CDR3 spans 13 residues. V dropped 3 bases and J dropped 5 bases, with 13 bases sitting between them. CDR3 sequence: CSASPPRGETQYF. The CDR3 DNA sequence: TGCAGTGCTAGCCCCCCCCGTGGGGAGACCCAGTACTTC.

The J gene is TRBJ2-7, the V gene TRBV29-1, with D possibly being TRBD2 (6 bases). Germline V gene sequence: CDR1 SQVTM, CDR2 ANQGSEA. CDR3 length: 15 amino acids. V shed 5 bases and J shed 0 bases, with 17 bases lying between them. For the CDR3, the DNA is TGCAGCGTTACGGGACTGACATCCGGCTCCTACGAGCAGTACTTC. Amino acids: CSVTGLTSGSYEQYF.

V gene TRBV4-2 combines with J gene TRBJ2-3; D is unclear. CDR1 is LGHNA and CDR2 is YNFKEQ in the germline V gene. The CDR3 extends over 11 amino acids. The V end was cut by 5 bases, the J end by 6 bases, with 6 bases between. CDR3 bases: TGTGCCAGCAGCGAGATGGATACGCAGTATTTT. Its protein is CASSEMDTQYF.

This CDR3 is CSARDPLQGNTEAFF. The CDR3 region has the DNA TGCAGTGCTAGAGACCCTCTTCAGGGGAACACTGAAGCTTTCTTT. The gene calls are TRBV20-1 and TRBJ1-1; TRBD1 is a possible D gene (5 bases). Germline V gene sequence: CDR1 DFQATT, CDR2 SNEGSKA (reference sequence). V lost 0 bases to trimming and J lost 1 base, with 12 bases between them. This CDR3 has 15 amino acids.